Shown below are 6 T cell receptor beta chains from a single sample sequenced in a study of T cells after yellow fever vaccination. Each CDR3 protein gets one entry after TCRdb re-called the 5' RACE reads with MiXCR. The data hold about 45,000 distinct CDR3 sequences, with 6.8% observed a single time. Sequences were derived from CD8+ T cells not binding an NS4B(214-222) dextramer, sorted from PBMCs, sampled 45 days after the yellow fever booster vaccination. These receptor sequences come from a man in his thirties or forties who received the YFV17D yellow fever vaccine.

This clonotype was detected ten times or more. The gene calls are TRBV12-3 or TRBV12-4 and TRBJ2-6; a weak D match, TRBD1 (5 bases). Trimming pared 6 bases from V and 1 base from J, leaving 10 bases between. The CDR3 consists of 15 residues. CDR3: CASRGRESGANVLTF. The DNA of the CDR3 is TGTGCCAGCAGGGGGCGCGAGTCTGGGGCCAACGTCCTGACTTTC.

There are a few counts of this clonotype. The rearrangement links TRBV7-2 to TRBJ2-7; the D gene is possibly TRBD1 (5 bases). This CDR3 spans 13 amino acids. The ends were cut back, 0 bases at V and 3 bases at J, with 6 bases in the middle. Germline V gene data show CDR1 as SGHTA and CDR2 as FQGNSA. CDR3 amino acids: CASSLAQGYEQYF. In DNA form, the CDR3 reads TGTGCCAGCAGCTTAGCGCAGGGCTACGAGCAGTACTTC.

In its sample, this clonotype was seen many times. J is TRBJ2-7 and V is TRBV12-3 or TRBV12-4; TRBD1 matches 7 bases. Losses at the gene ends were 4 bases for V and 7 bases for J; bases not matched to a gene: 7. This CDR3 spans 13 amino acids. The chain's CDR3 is CASSSGQVGEQYF. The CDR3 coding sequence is TGTGCCAGCAGTTCCGGACAGGTGGGGGAGCAGTACTTC.

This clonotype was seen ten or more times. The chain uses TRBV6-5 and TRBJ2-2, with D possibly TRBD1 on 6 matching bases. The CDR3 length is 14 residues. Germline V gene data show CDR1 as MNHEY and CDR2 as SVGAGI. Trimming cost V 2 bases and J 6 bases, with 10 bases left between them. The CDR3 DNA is TGTGCCAGCAGTTACCTTCAGGGGCCCGGGGAGCTGTTTTTT. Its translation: CASSYLQGPGELFF.

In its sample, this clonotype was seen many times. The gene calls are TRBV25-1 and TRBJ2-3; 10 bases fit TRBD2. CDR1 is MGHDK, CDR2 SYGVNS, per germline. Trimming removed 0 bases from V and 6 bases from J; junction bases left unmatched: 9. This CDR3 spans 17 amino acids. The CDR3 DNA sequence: TGTGCCAGCAGTGAATATGGGCTAGCGGGAGAGGCGGATACGCAGTATTTT. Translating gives CASSEYGLAGEADTQYF.

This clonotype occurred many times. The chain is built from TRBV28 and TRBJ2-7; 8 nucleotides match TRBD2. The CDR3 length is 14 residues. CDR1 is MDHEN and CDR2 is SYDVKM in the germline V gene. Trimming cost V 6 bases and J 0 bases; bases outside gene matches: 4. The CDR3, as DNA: TGTGCCAGCAGCCGGGGGGGACGCTCCTACGAGCAGTACTTC. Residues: CASSRGGRSYEQYF.